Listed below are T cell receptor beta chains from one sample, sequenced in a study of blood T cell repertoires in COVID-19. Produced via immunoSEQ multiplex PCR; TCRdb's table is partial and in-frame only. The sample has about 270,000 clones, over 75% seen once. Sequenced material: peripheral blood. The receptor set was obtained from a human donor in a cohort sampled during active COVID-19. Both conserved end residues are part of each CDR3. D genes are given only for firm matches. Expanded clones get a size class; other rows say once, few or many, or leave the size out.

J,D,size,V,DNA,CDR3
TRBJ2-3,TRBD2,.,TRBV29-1,TGCAGCGTGACGACTAGCGGGAAAAAAGATACGCAGTATTTT,CSVTTSGKKDTQYF
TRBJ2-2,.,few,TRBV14,TGTGCCAGCAGCCTCTCGACAGGGAGGAGGACCGGGGAGCTGTTTTTT,CASSLSTGRRTGELFF
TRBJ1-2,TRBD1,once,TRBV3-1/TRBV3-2,TGTGCCAGCAGCCAAGCCCCAACTGGGACAGGGAAACCTTTTAGCTATGGCTACACCTTC,CASSQAPTGTGKPFSYGYTF
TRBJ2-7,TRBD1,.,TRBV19,TGTGCCAGTAGTGTGGGACAGGGGTCGTCCTACGAGCAGTACTTC,CASSVGQGSSYEQYF
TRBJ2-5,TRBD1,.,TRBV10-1,TGCGCCAGCAGTGAGTCGGGGTCTGTAGGGGGCCGGAGAGGAGAGACCCAGTACTTC,CASSESGSVGGRRGETQYF
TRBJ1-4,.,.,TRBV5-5,TGTGCCAGCAGCTTGGAGGGGTTAACTAATGAAAAACTGTTTTTT,CASSLEGLTNEKLFF
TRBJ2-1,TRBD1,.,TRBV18,TGTGCCAGCTCCCTATCCCGGGACAGGTCGGAGCAGTTCTTC,CASSLSRDRSEQFF
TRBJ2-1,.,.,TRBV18,TGTGCCAGCTCACCTAGTCTAAGACAGACCCCCAATGAGCAGTTCTTC,CASSPSLRQTPNEQFF
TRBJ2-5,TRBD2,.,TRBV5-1,TGCGCCAGCAGCTACGGGACTAGCGCTGACGGGACCCAGTACTTC,CASSYGTSADGTQYF
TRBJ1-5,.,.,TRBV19,TGTGCCAGTAGTTCCCAGGGGAATCAGCCCCAGCATTTT,CASSSQGNQPQHF
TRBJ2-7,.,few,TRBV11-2,TGTGCCAGCAGCGCGCGTAAACCATCCTACGAGCAGTACTTC,CASSARKPSYEQYF
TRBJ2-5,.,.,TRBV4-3,TGCGCCAGCAGCCAAGACCCTTCTGAGACCCAGTACTTC,CASSQDPSETQYF
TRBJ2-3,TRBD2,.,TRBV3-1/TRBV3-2,TGTGCCAGCAGCCGGGGGGGGGATACGCAGTATTTT,CASSRGGDTQYF
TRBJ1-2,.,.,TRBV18,TGTGCCAGCTCACCCAACCCCCTACAGGGCTATGGCTACACCTTC,CASSPNPLQGYGYTF
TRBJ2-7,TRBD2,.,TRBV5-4,TGTGCCAGCAGCTTGTCGGGGGGGCCGGGTGAGCAGTACTTC,CASSLSGGPGEQYF
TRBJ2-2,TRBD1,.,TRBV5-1,TGCGCCAGCAGCCCCGGACAGGGCATGGGGAACACCGGGGAGCTGTTTTTT,CASSPGQGMGNTGELFF
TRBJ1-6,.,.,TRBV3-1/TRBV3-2,TGTGCCAGCAGCCAAGGAACGACGGGGGGCGCCGGCCCTGTTGCTTCACCCCTCCACTTT,CASSQGTTGGAGPVASPLHF
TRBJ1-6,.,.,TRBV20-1,TGCAGTGCTAGTCGGCAGGGGAGTTCACCCCTCCACTTT,CSASRQGSSPLHF
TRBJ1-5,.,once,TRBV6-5,TGTGCCAGCCCCCGCCGACATAGCAATCAGCCCCAGCATTTT,CASPRRHSNQPQHF
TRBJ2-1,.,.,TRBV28,TGTGCCAGCAGCCCCCTAGGAACAGAGCAGTTCTTC,CASSPLGTEQFF
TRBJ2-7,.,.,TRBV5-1,TGCGCCAGCAGCCCCGTCGGAGGGATACCCTACGAGCAGTACTTC,CASSPVGGIPYEQYF
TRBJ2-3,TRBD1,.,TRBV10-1,TGCGCCAGCAGTGAGGGACAGGGGGGCCCTGATACGCAGTATTTT,CASSEGQGGPDTQYF
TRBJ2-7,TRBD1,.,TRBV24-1,TGTGCCACCGTTAACAGGGGCCTCTACGAGCAGTACTTC,CATVNRGLYEQYF
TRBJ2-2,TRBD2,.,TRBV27,TGTGCCAGCAGTTACGGGAGGGTAATCGGGACCGGGGAGCTGTTTTTT,CASSYGRVIGTGELFF
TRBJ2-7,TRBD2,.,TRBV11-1,TGTGCCAGCAGACCGGGACTAGCGTCCTACGAGCAGTACTTC,CASRPGLASYEQYF
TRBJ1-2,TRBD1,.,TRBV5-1,TGCGCCAGCAGCTTGGCGACAGGGTGGGAAGGTTATGGCTACACCTTC,CASSLATGWEGYGYTF
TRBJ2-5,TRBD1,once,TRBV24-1,TGTGCCACCAGTGATTTGCCCAACAGGGGGGCAGCAGAGACCCAGTACTTC,CATSDLPNRGAAETQYF
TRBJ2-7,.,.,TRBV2,TGTGCCAGCAGGATCACCGGGTCCCCCTACGAGCAGTACTTC,CASRITGSPYEQYF
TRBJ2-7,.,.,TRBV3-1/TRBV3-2,TGTGCCAGCAGCCAAGATATGGCAATCTCCTACGAGCAGTACTTC,CASSQDMAISYEQYF
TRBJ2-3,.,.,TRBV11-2,TGTGCCAGCACCCAGGATCTCCCGGTCACAGATACGCAGTATTTT,CASTQDLPVTDTQYF
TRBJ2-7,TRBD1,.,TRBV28,TGTGCCAGCGGGACAGGTCCAAGCTACGAGCAGTACTTC,CASGTGPSYEQYF
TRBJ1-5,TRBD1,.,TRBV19,TGTGCCAGTAGTTCCGCCGGGACAGGGTTCTCGCGCATTACTGAGCCCCAGCATTTT,CASSSAGTGFSRITEPQHF
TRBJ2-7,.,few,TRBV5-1,TGCGCCAGCAGCTTGGTTCCCTCTACCTACGAGCAGTACTTC,CASSLVPSTYEQYF
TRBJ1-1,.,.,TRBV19,TGTGCCAGTAGGAGATATGTGAACACTGAAGCTTTCTTT,CASRRYVNTEAFF
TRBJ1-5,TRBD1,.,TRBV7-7,TGTGCTAGCAGCCCGCGTAGAGACAGGGCTTCGGTCTTCCGGCCCCAGCATTTT,CASSPRRDRASVFRPQHF
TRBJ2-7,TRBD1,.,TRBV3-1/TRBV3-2,TGTGCCAGCAGCCCGGAGGGACAGGGAAGAAACTTGGACGAGCAGTACTTC,CASSPEGQGRNLDEQYF
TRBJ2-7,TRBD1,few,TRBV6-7,TGTGCCAGCCCAAAGGACAGGGCCCCCTCCTACGAGCAGTACTTC,CASPKDRAPSYEQYF
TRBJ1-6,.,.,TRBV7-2,TGTGCCAGCAGCTTAGCGTTACGGGGAGGGTCACCCCTCCACTTT,CASSLALRGGSPLHF
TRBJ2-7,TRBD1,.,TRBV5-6,TGTGCCAGCAGCTTGTTAGTCGGACAGGGGGGGTACGAGCAGTACTTC,CASSLLVGQGGYEQYF
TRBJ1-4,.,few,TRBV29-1,TGCAGCGTAAAGTCACGTCCAACAGGGTCTAATGAAAAACTGTTTTTT,CSVKSRPTGSNEKLFF
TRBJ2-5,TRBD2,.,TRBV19,TGTGCCAGTAGTATAGATGTTCGAGGGACTAGCGGGAGAGGAAAGACCCAGTACTTC,CASSIDVRGTSGRGKTQYF
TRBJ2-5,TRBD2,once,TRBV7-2,TGTGCCAGCAGCGGTAAATGGGGAGCGGGAGGACAGGAGACCCAGTACTTC,CASSGKWGAGGQETQYF
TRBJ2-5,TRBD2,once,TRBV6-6,TGTGCCAGCAGTCCCCGGACTAGCGGGGCCACCTCGGCGGAGACCCAGTACTTC,CASSPRTSGATSAETQYF
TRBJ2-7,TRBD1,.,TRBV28,TGTGCCAGCAGTCCCTCGGACAGGGATTGGTCCGGGCAGTACTTC,CASSPSDRDWSGQYF
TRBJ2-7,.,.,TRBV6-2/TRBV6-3,TGTGCCAGCAGTTACCTGAGGGGGATTGGTGCCTACGAGCAGTACTTC,CASSYLRGIGAYEQYF
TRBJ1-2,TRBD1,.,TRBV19,TGTGCCAGTAGTATGGTTGCGGGACAGAACTATGGCTACACCTTC,CASSMVAGQNYGYTF
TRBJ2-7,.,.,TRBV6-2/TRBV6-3,TGTGCCAGCAGTTACCCACCGCGGGAGCAGTACTTC,CASSYPPREQYF
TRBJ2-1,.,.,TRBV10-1,TGCGCCAGCAGTGAGGACGGGAAGCAGTTCTTC,CASSEDGKQFF
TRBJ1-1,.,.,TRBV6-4,TGTGCCAGCAGCCGGGACTATGGCACTGAAGCTTTCTTT,CASSRDYGTEAFF
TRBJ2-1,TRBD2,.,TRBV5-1,TGCGCCAGCAGCTTGGCCCTAGCGGGAGGATCAATTACCTACAATGAGCAGTTCTTC,CASSLALAGGSITYNEQFF
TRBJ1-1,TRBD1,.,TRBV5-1,TGCGCCAGCAGCGGGGGTACAGGGGAGTCTGCTGAAGCTTTCTTT,CASSGGTGESAEAFF
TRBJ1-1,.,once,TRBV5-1,TGCGCCAGCAGCTTGGACCCCTGGCAGGCTGACACTGAAGCTTTCTTT,CASSLDPWQADTEAFF
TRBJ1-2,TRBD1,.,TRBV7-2,TGTGCCAGCAGTCTCTCCGGGACAGGGAATATTCGCGGCTACACCTTC,CASSLSGTGNIRGYTF
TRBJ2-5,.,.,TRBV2,TGTGCCAGCCGTCGACTCCCGAAGGGGGAGACCCAGTACTTC,CASRRLPKGETQYF
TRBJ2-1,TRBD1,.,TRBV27,TGTGCCAGCAGTTCAGGGGGCCGTCCCAATGAGCAGTTCTTC,CASSSGGRPNEQFF
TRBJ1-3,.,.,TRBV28,TGTGCCAGCAGGAGTGGGTTCAGTCGGGACACCATATATTTT,CASRSGFSRDTIYF
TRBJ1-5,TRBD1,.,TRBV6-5,TGTGCCAGCAGTTCCCCAGGGGGCTGGCAGCCCCAGCATTTT,CASSSPGGWQPQHF
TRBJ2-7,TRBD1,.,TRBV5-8,TGTGCCAGCAGCTCAAGCACCGGGACAGGGGACTTC,CASSSSTGTGDF
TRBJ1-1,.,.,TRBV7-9,TGTGCCAGCAGCTTAGCTGGCAGTTACACTGAAGCTTTCTTT,CASSLAGSYTEAFF